The 6 T cell receptor beta chains below come from one sample, sequenced in a study of T cell changes during pregnancy in multiple sclerosis. Method: immunoSEQ multiplex PCR; TCRdb's copy keeps in-frame clones and lacks some. This table holds around 55,000 clones, roughly 92% found once. The sequencing here drew on CD8+ T cells from peripheral blood mononuclear cells, taken in the third trimester of pregnancy. The receptors come from a female donor with multiple sclerosis, enrolled in a pregnancy study.

The chain recombines TRBV6-5 with TRBJ2-7; the match to TRBD2 covers 7 bases. Germline loops: CDR1 MNHEY, CDR2 SVGAGI. V shed 3 bases and J 4 bases; nucleotides not matched to a gene: 6. The CDR3 extends over 14 amino acids. CDR3 bases: TGTGCCAGCAGTTATGCGGGAGCTGGGTACGAGCAGTACTTC. Amino acids: CASSYAGAGYEQYF.

The gene calls are TRBV14 and TRBJ2-5; D uncertain. The CDR3 loop spans 15 amino acids. V lost 4 bases, J lost 0 bases, and 12 bases lay in between. Per germline, CDR1 SGHDN and CDR2 FVKESK. CDR3 loop: CASSPQRTYQETQYF. CDR3 bases: TGTGCCAGCAGCCCGCAGCGAACGTACCAAGAGACCCAGTACTTC.

The genes are TRBV15 and TRBJ2-1, with TRBD1 matching over 8 bases. Per the germline V gene, CDR1 is LNHNV and CDR2 is YYDKDF (reference sequence). The CDR3 length is 14 residues. V shed 3 bases, J shed 5 bases, and the junction held 3 bases outside the gene matches. CDR3 in DNA: TGTGCCACCAGCAGGTGGGACAGGAACAATGAGCAGTTCTTC. Its translation: CATSRWDRNNEQFF.

The chain uses TRBV5-4 and TRBJ2-5, with 11 bases lining up with TRBD1. After removal of 4 bases from V and 2 bases from J, the junction contained 7 bases not matched to a gene. Germline-derived CDR1 and CDR2 are SGHNT and YYREEE (reference sequence). The CDR3 length is 16 residues. The CDR3 coding sequence is TGTGCCAGCAGCCCCAGGACAGGGGGCGTACAAGAGACCCAGTACTTC. Translating it yields CASSPRTGGVQETQYF.

This clone is a singleton in its sample. The CDR3 sequence: CASSPGTSSVGELFF. CDR3 bases: TGTGCCAGCAGCCCGGGGACTAGCTCGGTCGGGGAGCTGTTTTTT. J is TRBJ2-2 and V is TRBV5-8; 9 bases agree with TRBD2. This CDR3 region has 15 residues. V trimming: 4 bases; J trimming: 7 bases; junction bases outside the gene matches: 8. Germline CDR1 SGHTS, CDR2 YDEGEE.

CDR3 coding DNA: TGTGCCAGTATCGTAGGGACAGGGAGTAATCAGCCCCAGCATTTT. This translates into CASIVGTGSNQPQHF. V gene TRBV19 combines with J gene TRBJ1-5, with TRBD1 matching 9 bases. Germline V gene data show CDR1 as LNHDA and CDR2 as SQIVND (reference sequence). V was clipped by 7 bases and J by 4 bases; unmatched bases: 8. The CDR3 is 15 residues long.